This is a list of T cell receptor beta chains from one sample in a study of blood T cell repertoires in COVID-19. Assay used: immunoSEQ multiplex PCR; TCRdb lists only in-frame clones, some missing. The data show 170,000 or so clones, about 88% seen once. The sequenced sample consisted of peripheral blood. These receptors originate from a man aged 55 to 70 with COVID-19, enrolled during active disease. The CDR3 runs from the conserved cysteine through the conserved F or W. D genes are given only for firm matches. The size field is filled for only some rows; it gives once, few, many or a size class.

clone_size | j_call | v_call | d_call | cdr3_aa | cdr3_nt
- | TRBJ1-5 | TRBV6-2/TRBV6-3 | - | CASSYSDSQPQHF | TGTGCCAGCAGTTACTCGGACAGTCAGCCCCAGCATTTT
- | TRBJ2-7 | TRBV4-2 | TRBD2 | CASSQDDSGGSSYEQYF | TGTGCCAGCAGCCAAGACGATAGCGGGGGAAGCTCCTACGAGCAGTACTTC
- | TRBJ2-7 | TRBV6-2/TRBV6-3 | TRBD1 | CASSRTGVTYEQYF | TGTGCCAGCAGTAGGACAGGGGTAACCTACGAGCAGTACTTC
- | TRBJ1-2 | TRBV18 | - | CASSPSGSLVPGYTF | TGTGCCAGCTCACCCTCAGGGTCGCTGGTCCCTGGCTACACCTTC
- | TRBJ2-1 | TRBV6-2/TRBV6-3 | TRBD2 | CASSLLGIGTSGRTSGQFF | TGTGCCAGCAGCTTACTGGGCATCGGGACTAGCGGGAGGACGTCGGGGCAGTTCTTC
- | TRBJ2-2 | TRBV30 | - | CAWSSYTGELFF | TGTGCCTGGAGTTCTTACACCGGGGAGCTGTTTTTT
- | TRBJ1-1 | TRBV18 | - | CASSPQVDTEAFF | TGTGCCAGCTCACCCCAGGTAGACACTGAAGCTTTCTTT
once | TRBJ2-5 | TRBV29-1 | TRBD1 | CSAPRRQGASETQYF | TGCAGCGCCCCAAGACGACAGGGGGCGAGTGAGACCCAGTACTTC
- | TRBJ1-6 | TRBV19 | TRBD1 | CASSIRTGGLSYNSPLHF | TGTGCCAGTAGTATACGGACAGGGGGCCTCTCCTATAATTCACCCCTCCACTTT
few | TRBJ1-2 | TRBV18 | TRBD1 | CAARRDRGYGYTF | TGTGCCGCTCGTAGGGACAGGGGCTATGGCTACACCTTC
- | TRBJ2-7 | TRBV12-5 | - | CASGLGGNYEQYF | TGTGCTAGTGGCTTGGGGGGCAACTACGAGCAGTACTTC
- | TRBJ1-4 | TRBV7-9 | TRBD1 | CASSSRTGEYILFF | TGTGCCAGCAGCTCAAGGACAGGGGAGTACATACTGTTTTTT
- | TRBJ1-2 | TRBV18 | - | CASSPGGKDYGYTF | TGTGCCAGCTCACCGGGGGGGAAGGACTATGGCTACACCTTC
- | TRBJ1-2 | TRBV9 | TRBD1 | CASTKDRENYGYTF | TGTGCCAGCACCAAGGACAGGGAGAACTATGGCTACACCTTC